This T cell receptor (beta chain) appears in the sequencing data of a study of CD8+ T cells in alopecia areata (dated by TCRdb to the late 2010s). Looking at the study overall: The treated patients took part in an open-label pilot trial in which moderate-to-severe alopecia areata was treated with oral tofacitinib at 5 to 10 mg twice daily. Tofacitinib-treated patients had biopsies at baseline and at 4 and 24 weeks of treatment, with a later scalp biopsy in several patients. Human TCRbeta sequencing covered scalp tissue and sorted CD4+ and CD8+ peripheral blood T cells from patchy and totalis/universalis alopecia areata patients and healthy controls. Disease severity in treated patients was measured with the SALT score, which quantifies the percentage of affected scalp surface area. To study T cell clonal expansion in alopecia areata, the researchers applied high-throughput TCRbeta sequencing to both the C3H/HeJ mouse model and human patients. RNA was obtained with the PAXgene miRNA kit for fixed scalp, the miRNeasy kit for PBMCs, and the RNeasy kit for mouse skin. immunoSEQ multiplex PCR using 35 Vbeta forward primers and 13 Jbeta reverse primers was used to amplify TCRbeta CDR3 regions. Scalp clonality was compared across normal scalp (n=4), patchy alopecia areata scalp (n=8), and alopecia totalis/universalis scalp (n=8). Patients received tofacitinib for 6 to 18 months and were then followed off drug for 6 months to check for delayed response and recurrence. Summary of the overall study and its limitations: Because the treated cohort was small and had only one nonresponder, larger studies are needed to examine links between baseline CD8+ expansion and response. Tofacitinib significantly decreased scalp clonality and the number of expanded CD8+ clones among the top 100 scalp clones. Shared TCR sequences between patients were less evident than in mice, which may be partly attributable to HLA diversity in the patient population. During tofacitinib treatment, many expanded lesional clones stuck around in both scalp and blood, and this persistence may partly explain why relapse happens after treatment is stopped. Unlike mouse skin, where gammadelta T cells dominate, normal human skin contains resident alphabeta T cells that get sequenced too, which complicates analysis of the scalp TCR repertoire. Compared with normal scalp, lesional scalp, particularly in alopecia totalis/universalis, had higher clonality and more expanded CD8+ clones, which suggests antigenic drive.

The sample's time point label, in plain terms: around 4 weeks on oral tofacitinib. The intended sense of this specimen's treatment or condition label: oral pan-JAK inhibitor, 5-10 mg twice daily. Peripheral blood and lesional scalp punch biopsies were obtained from patients with alopecia areata. After PBMCs were isolated by density centrifugation and stained for CD3, CD4 and CD8, a FACSAria was used to sort CD4+ and CD8+ T cells. Worth noting for this clone: It has no known antigen specificity. Base qualities were left out, and no much larger clone turns up one base away. In the same sample, other DNA sequences code for this CDR3.

The library was prepared using the immunoSEQ multiplex PCR assay. RNA was extracted from all samples and reverse transcribed into cDNA as template for TCR sequencing. First-strand cDNA was synthesized using SuperScript III with a 2:1 mix of oligo-dT and random hexamers. A synthetic immune receptor repertoire was used to gauge amplification bias, and whatever bias remained was removed computationally. The original methods were these. Raw reads were preprocessed to remove errors, and CDR3 was defined according to IMGT conventions as the region from the conserved cysteine to phenylalanine. Clonality was computed by normalizing Shannon entropy by log2 of the number of productive unique TCRs and subtracting the result from 1. CD4 or CD8 identity of scalp clones was inferred by cross-referencing scalp TCRbeta sequences with sorted blood CD4 and CD8 repertoires. The source is immuneACCESS, and TCRdb retained only in-frame sequences with V and J called. Part of the clones is not carried over; for the studies checked, unresolved V genes explain less than half of this, and the remainder is unexplained. V, J and clone size derive from that table, while D and trimming were established from the DNA sequence. The sample table records about 190,000 clones; about 60% of these occur just once. The ten largest clones capture around 0.69% of the sample.

The CDR3 starts with the cysteine, ends with the phenylalanine, and has 14 residues. The retained sequence is limited to the CDR3, 42 bases, with the frame set at the first base. The V and J ends are trimmed by 4 bases and 0 bases, leaving 7 bases between them. According to the germline V gene, CDR1 reads SQVTM and CDR2 reads ANQGSEA. This sequence was found in a human donor with alopecia areata. The rearranged segments are TRBV29-1 and TRBJ2-6; D gene: possibly TRBD2, on 6 matching bases. Sequences were derived from CD4+ T cells sorted from blood, sampled at week 4, from a patient treated with tofacitinib. The CDR3 in this case is CSVVGGSGANVLTF. The DNA is TGCAGCGTTGTGGGGGGCTCTGGGGCCAACGTCCTGACTTTC.